Below are 15 T cell receptor beta chains sequenced from a single sample in a study of T cells in Graves' hyperthyroidism and ophthalmopathy. Using RNA transcripts as the source, TCR beta CDR3 regions were amplified. First-round RT-PCR of the TCR CDR3 relied on the HTBI primer set. TCRdb processed the multiplex PCR reads anew with MiXCR; each CDR3 protein has one entry. This sample has around 55,000 distinct CDR3 sequences, with approximately 48% found just once. Source material: blood. These TCRs come from a woman in her forties or fifties with Graves' ophthalmopathy.

This clonotype was observed once. The chain is built from TRBV19 and TRBJ1-1; 11 bases map to TRBD1. Losses at the gene ends were 7 bases for V and 9 bases for J; bases not matched to a gene: 10. The CDR3 has 14 residues. In germline, CDR1 is LNHDA, CDR2 SQIVND (reference sequence). CDR3 sequence reads: CASTWTGGPSKAFF. As DNA, the CDR3 is TGTGCCAGTACATGGACAGGGGGCCCCTCAAAAGCTTTCTTT. Drawing the rest from reference TRBV19 and TRBJ1-1, the complete variable domain is DGGITQSPKYLFRKEGQNVTLSCEQNLNHDAMYWYRQDPGQGLRLIYYSQIVNDFQKGDIAEGYSVSREKKESFPLTVTSAQKNPTAFYLCASTWTGGPSKAFFGQGTRLTVV.

Many counts were recorded for this clonotype. The chain carries TRBV15 and TRBJ2-1; the D is unclear. V gave up 0 bases and J gave up 3 bases, with 15 bases separating them. Germline-derived CDR1 and CDR2 are LNHNV and YYDKDF (reference sequence). The CDR3 has 17 residues. This CDR3 reads CATSRDSDVVLYNEQFF. As DNA, the CDR3 is TGTGCCACCAGCAGAGATTCGGACGTCGTCCTCTACAATGAGCAGTTCTTC.

This clonotype was seen ten or more times. This chain connects TRBV2 to TRBJ2-4, with D perhaps given as TRBD1 or TRBD2 (5 bases each). V lost 2 bases to trimming and J lost 5 bases, with 13 bases between them. Germline loops: CDR1 SNHLY, CDR2 FYNNEI. CDR3 length equals 15 residues. CDR3 DNA: TGTGCCAGCAGTGAATCAAGGGGAGAACAAAACATTCAGTACTTC. It translates to CASSESRGEQNIQYF.

This clonotype was observed once. Relative to the germline gene, one junction end is altered; a read error may explain this. The chain employs TRBV20-1 and TRBJ1-5; D not resolved. The germline V gene has CDR1 DFQATT and CDR2 SNEGSKA (reference sequence). CDR3 length: 14 amino acids. The CDR3 loop is CSTRDPADNQPQHF. CDR3 nucleotides: TGCAGTACTAGAGATCCCGCTGACAATCAGCCCCAGCATTTT.

This clonotype was recorded at least ten times. CDR3 loop: CASSLGFAGVGNEQFF. The CDR3 coding sequence is TGTGCCAGCAGCTTAGGATTTGCGGGAGTAGGTAATGAGCAGTTCTTC. This rearrangement joins TRBV7-2 to TRBJ2-1; 7 positions agree with TRBD2. This CDR3 contains 16 residues. The germline gives CDR1 SGHTA, CDR2 FQGNSA. Trimming took 1 base from V and 7 from J; bases not matched to a gene: 10.

This clonotype showed up just a few times. V is TRBV20-1 and J is TRBJ1-5; D is uncertain. In germline, CDR1 is DFQATT, CDR2 SNEGSKA (reference sequence). The length of the CDR3 is 13 residues. The germline V and J ends were trimmed by 3 bases and 3 bases, with 9 bases remaining between them. For the CDR3, the DNA is TGCAGTGCTAGTGGGTGGGCCAATCAGCCCCAGCATTTT. Its translation: CSASGWANQPQHF.

The V gene is TRBV29-1, the J gene TRBJ2-3, with 12 nucleotides matching TRBD1. This CDR3 is built from 13 residues. Losses at the gene ends were 7 bases for V and 7 bases for J; bases not matched to a gene: 6. Germline loops: CDR1 SQVTM, CDR2 ANQGSEA. The CDR3 sequence is CSAGTGGRNTQYF. The CDR3 DNA reads TGCAGCGCCGGGACAGGGGGCCGGAATACGCAGTATTTT.

Concerning this clonotype: At one boundary the junction diverges from the germline segment, which might be a read error. This rearrangement joins TRBV9 to TRBJ2-7; TRBD2 might be the D (7 bases). The CDR3 has 15 amino acids. Germline V gives CDR1 SGDLS, CDR2 YYNGEE. CDR3 bases: TGTGTCAGCAGCGTAGGGGGGGGTGGGGCCTACGAGCAGTACTTC. Protein: CVSSVGGGGAYEQYF.

This clonotype ranks as medium-sized. The V call is TRBV20-1, the J call TRBJ2-3; a weak D match, TRBD2 (6 bases). CDR3 length: 12 amino acids. V dropped 6 bases and J dropped 4 bases, with 11 bases sitting between them. Germline V gene lookup returns CDR1 DFQATT and CDR2 SNEGSKA (reference sequence). In DNA form, the CDR3 reads TGCAGTGCAGGTCCGGGAGCAGATACGCAGTATTTT. Amino acid sequence: CSAGPGADTQYF.

This clonotype was found many times. The V and J genes are TRBV10-1 and TRBJ1-1; possible D gene TRBD1, 5 bases. The CDR3 is 13 residues long. Trimming pared 0 bases from V and 4 bases from J, leaving 6 bases between. Germline V lookup: CDR1 WNHNN, CDR2 SYGVQD (reference sequence). CDR3 protein: CASSESGGTEAFF. The CDR3 DNA is TGCGCCAGCAGTGAGTCCGGGGGCACTGAAGCTTTCTTT.

This clonotype rates as medium-sized. The chain recombines TRBV2 with TRBJ2-1, with D maybe TRBD1 (6 bases). The CDR3 contains 12 residues. CDR1 and CDR2 from the germline V gene are SNHLY and FYNNEI. V shed 5 bases and J shed 7 bases, with 9 bases lying between them. The CDR3 sequence is CASSSRGNEQFF. CDR3 nucleotides: TGTGCCAGCAGTAGCAGGGGTAATGAGCAGTTCTTC. The entire variable domain, with the rest obtained from reference TRBV2 and TRBJ2-1, is as follows: EPEVTQTPSHQVTQMGQEVILRCVPISNHLYFYWYRQILGQKVEFLVSFYNNEISEKSEIFDDQFSVERPDGSNFTLKIRSTKLEDSAMYFCASSSRGNEQFFGPGTRLTVL.

This clonotype appeared many times. The chain couples TRBV7-6 to TRBJ2-1; 12 bases map to TRBD2. Germline values: CDR1 SGHVS, CDR2 FNYEAQ. This CDR3 is built from 16 residues. The V gene end was trimmed by 2 bases and the J gene end by 5 bases; junction bases not matched to a gene: 4. The CDR3 here is CASSLNGLAGNNEQFF. CDR3 in DNA: TGTGCCAGCAGCTTAAATGGACTAGCGGGAAACAATGAGCAGTTCTTC.

Remarks on this clonotype: The DNA is left out, because the CDR3 cannot be placed on it with certainty; the CDR3 is given as TCRdb lists it. V usage is TRBV19 and J usage is TRBJ1-5. The CDR3 region is 24 residues in length, termini included. In germline, CDR1 is LNHDA, CDR2 SQIVND (reference sequence). CDR3 protein: CASSTGPPPLYEQYFGPGNQPQHF.

This clonotype has ten or more counts. The V gene is TRBV10-3, the J gene TRBJ2-2; D possibly uses TRBD1 or TRBD2 (5 bases each). This CDR3 has 14 amino acids. Looked up from germline, CDR1 is ENHRY and CDR2 is SYGVKD. Trimming removed 6 bases from V and 6 bases from J, with 14 bases in between. CDR3 in DNA: TGTGCCATCAGGGACCTTGGGGGAGCCGGGGAGCTGTTTTTT. This sequence encodes CAIRDLGGAGELFF.

This clonotype has just one count. This CDR3 is missing its conserved last phenylalanine or tryptophan, likely due to a read error. The V gene is TRBV11-2, the J gene TRBJ1-4; D call uncertain. The CDR3 consists of 14 residues. Germline V lookup: CDR1 SGHAT, CDR2 FQNNGV. CDR3 nucleotide sequence: TGTGCCACCGCAGAGGCTACAACTAATGAAGAACTGTTTTCT. Protein: CATAEATTNEELFS.